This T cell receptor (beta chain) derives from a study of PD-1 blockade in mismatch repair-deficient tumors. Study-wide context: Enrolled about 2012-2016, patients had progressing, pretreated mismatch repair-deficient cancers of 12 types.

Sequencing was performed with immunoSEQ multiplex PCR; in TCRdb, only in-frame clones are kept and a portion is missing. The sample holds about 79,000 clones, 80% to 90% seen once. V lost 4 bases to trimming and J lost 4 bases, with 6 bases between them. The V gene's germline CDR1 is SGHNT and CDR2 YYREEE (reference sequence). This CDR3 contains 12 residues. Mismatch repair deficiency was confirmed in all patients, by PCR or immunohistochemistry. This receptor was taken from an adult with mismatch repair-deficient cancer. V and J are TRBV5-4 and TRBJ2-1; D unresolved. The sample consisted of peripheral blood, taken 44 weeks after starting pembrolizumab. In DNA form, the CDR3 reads TGTGCCAGCAGCGAGGAGTACAATGAGCAGTTCTTC. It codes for CASSEEYNEQFF.